Listed below are T cell receptor beta chains from one sample, sequenced in a study of metastatic and nonmetastatic thyroid tumors. Via MiXCR, TCRdb re-called the PCR reads. Found here are fewer than 6,500 clones, 30% to 35% of them singletons; the top ten hold 15% to 20%. The specimen sequenced was adjacent normal tissue. These receptors all stem from a female donor with papillary thyroid cancer or a benign thyroid nodule (not recorded which). Some clones in this sample may be carry-over from other donors' samples. The CDR3 runs from the conserved cysteine through the conserved F or W. A D gene is named only where the DNA matches it firmly. The size field is filled for only some rows; it gives once, few, many or a size class.

j_gene | v_gene | abundance | d_gene | CDR3aa | CDR3nt
TRBJ1-3 | TRBV4-2 | few | TRBD1 | CASSPGQALLSGNTIYF | TGTGCCAGCAGTCCGGGACAGGCGCTGCTCTCTGGAAACACCATATATTTT
TRBJ2-1 | TRBV6-1 | NA | TRBD2 | CASSDILAGGGNEQFF | TGTGCCAGCAGTGACATACTAGCGGGAGGGGGCAATGAGCAGTTCTTC
TRBJ1-2 | TRBV18 | NA | NA | CASSPRVDYGYTF | TGTGCCAGCTCACCACGGGTTGACTATGGCTACACCTTC
TRBJ2-1 | TRBV6-1 | few | NA | CASSGYRAGSYNEQFF | TGTGCCAGCAGTGGTTACAGGGCGGGCTCCTACAATGAGCAGTTCTTC
TRBJ2-5 | TRBV14 | NA | NA | CASSQELGGLGETQYF | TGTGCCAGCAGCCAAGAGTTAGGAGGTCTTGGAGAGACCCAGTACTTC
TRBJ1-2 | TRBV7-8 | NA | TRBD1 | CASSEGQGVHGYTF | TGTGCCAGCAGCGAAGGACAGGGCGTTCATGGCTACACCTTC
TRBJ2-1 | TRBV28 | NA | TRBD1 | CASSRTGTAYNEQFF | TGTGCCAGCAGTCGAACCGGGACAGCCTACAATGAGCAGTTCTTC
TRBJ2-3 | TRBV11-2 | NA | NA | CASSLVGTRTDTQYF | TGTGCCAGCAGCTTAGTGGGGACACGCACAGATACGCAGTATTTT
TRBJ2-7 | TRBV20-1 | NA | NA | CSATRDTNEQYF | TGCAGTGCGACCCGGGACACCAACGAGCAGTACTTC
TRBJ1-4 | TRBV19 | few | NA | CASSIGVATNEKLFF | TGTGCCAGTAGTATTGGGGTGGCAACTAATGAAAAACTGTTTTTT
TRBJ1-6 | TRBV6-1 | few | NA | CASKTSPGWNSPLHF | TGTGCCAGCAAAACAAGTCCCGGGTGGAATTCACCCCTCCACTTT
TRBJ2-1 | TRBV6-1 | few | NA | CASSPRDQNWFF | TGTGCCAGCAGCCCTCGGGACCAAAACTGGTTCTTC
TRBJ2-7 | TRBV6-1 | few | NA | CASRILQGHEQYF | TGTGCCAGCAGAATCCTACAGGGCCACGAGCAGTACTTC
TRBJ1-2 | TRBV10-3 | NA | NA | CAISPPFAATNYGYTF | TGTGCCATCAGTCCACCCTTCGCAGCCACCAACTATGGCTACACCTTC
TRBJ2-3 | TRBV7-2 | few | NA | CASSSGLSGDTQYF | TGTGCCAGCAGCTCGGGACTTTCGGGAGATACGCAGTATTTT
TRBJ1-1 | TRBV5-8 | hyperexpanded | NA | CASSFSGGAGEAFF | TGTGCCAGCAGCTTTTCGGGGGGCGCCGGTGAAGCTTTCTTT
TRBJ2-7 | TRBV5-1 | NA | NA | CASSLVQGNYEQYF | TGCGCCAGCAGCTTGGTTCAGGGAAACTACGAGCAGTACTTC
TRBJ1-2 | TRBV20-1 | few | NA | CSARAGIANYGYTF | TGCAGTGCTAGAGCAGGAATAGCTAACTATGGCTACACCTTC
TRBJ2-7 | TRBV28 | few | NA | CASSLGGASYEQYF | TGTGCCAGCAGCTTAGGGGGGGCCTCCTACGAGCAGTACTTC
TRBJ1-6 | TRBV20-1 | few | NA | CSARASISGSYNSPLHF | TGCAGTGCTAGAGCCTCCATTTCAGGATCCTATAATTCACCCCTCCACTTT
TRBJ2-3 | TRBV12-3/TRBV12-4 | NA | NA | CASSGQLDADTQYF | TGTGCCAGCAGTGGACAATTAGATGCAGATACGCAGTATTTT
TRBJ2-6 | TRBV27 | few | NA | CASSLIAGANVLTF | TGTGCCAGCAGTTTAATAGCTGGGGCCAACGTCCTGACTTTC